Listed below are T cell receptor beta chains from one sample, sequenced in a study of T cell repertoires in aging, cancer and after chemotherapy. TCRdb used MiXCR to reprocess the multiplex PCR reads, holding one entry per CDR3 protein. The sample lists about 4,500 distinct CDR3 sequences, 50% to 75% occurring once. Sample: blood. The receptors here all came from a human donor with a solid tumor. Both conserved end residues are part of each CDR3. The D gene is left open where the match is weak. Clone size appears in some rows only: once, few, many, or a class for an expanded clone.

CDR3aa: CSAQTGAGETQYF
CDR3nt: TGCAGCGCACAGACAGGGGCCGGAGAGACCCAGTACTTC
j_gene: TRBJ2-5
v_gene: TRBV29-1
d_gene: TRBD1
abundance: few

CDR3aa: CASNLNPGQGAYEQYF
CDR3nt: TGTGCCAGCAACTTAAACCCGGGACAGGGAGCCTACGAGCAGTACTTC
j_gene: TRBJ2-7
v_gene: TRBV5-4
d_gene: TRBD1
abundance: .

CDR3aa: CASSPGAARYTF
CDR3nt: TGTGCCAGCAGCCCCGGCGCGGCCCGCTACACCTTC
j_gene: TRBJ1-2
v_gene: TRBV5-6
d_gene: .
abundance: few

CDR3aa: CAISTLSQETQYF
CDR3nt: TGTGCCATCTCGACCCTCTCACAAGAGACCCAGTACTTC
j_gene: TRBJ2-5
v_gene: TRBV7-8
d_gene: .
abundance: few

CDR3aa: CASSMMERNTEAFF
CDR3nt: TGTGCCAGTAGTATGATGGAACGGAACACTGAAGCTTTCTTT
j_gene: TRBJ1-1
v_gene: TRBV19
d_gene: .
abundance: few

CDR3aa: CASSLSGASNEQFF
CDR3nt: TGTGCCAGCAGTTTGTCAGGGGCGAGCAATGAGCAGTTCTTC
j_gene: TRBJ2-1
v_gene: TRBV6-1
d_gene: .
abundance: .

CDR3aa: CASSLSGGTDTQYF
CDR3nt: TGTGCCAGCAGCCTTAGCGGGGGCACAGATACGCAGTATTTT
j_gene: TRBJ2-3
v_gene: TRBV12-3/TRBV12-4
d_gene: TRBD2
abundance: .

CDR3aa: CASSLLGVRGNGYTF
CDR3nt: TGTGCCAGCAGCCTTCTTGGGGTCAGGGGGAATGGCTACACCTTC
j_gene: TRBJ1-2
v_gene: TRBV13
d_gene: TRBD1
abundance: .

CDR3aa: CASSAGGLGNQPQHF
CDR3nt: TGTGCCAGCAGCGCAGGGGGGCTCGGCAATCAGCCCCAGCATTTT
j_gene: TRBJ1-5
v_gene: TRBV6-5
d_gene: TRBD1
abundance: .

CDR3aa: CASSPKTGKAFF
CDR3nt: TGTGCCAGCAGTCCCAAGACAGGCAAAGCTTTCTTT
j_gene: TRBJ1-1
v_gene: TRBV6-6
d_gene: .
abundance: .

CDR3aa: CASLSSGRGETQYF
CDR3nt: TGTGCCAGCCTCTCTAGCGGGAGGGGAGAGACCCAGTACTTC
j_gene: TRBJ2-5
v_gene: TRBV12-3/TRBV12-4
d_gene: TRBD2
abundance: .

CDR3aa: CASSSLDHTGELFF
CDR3nt: TGTGCCAGCAGTTCCCTGGACCACACCGGGGAGCTGTTTTTT
j_gene: TRBJ2-2
v_gene: TRBV12-3/TRBV12-4
d_gene: .
abundance: few

CDR3aa: CAWSLLSSPLHF
CDR3nt: TGTGCCTGGAGTCTGTTATCTTCACCCCTCCACTTT
j_gene: TRBJ1-6
v_gene: TRBV30
d_gene: .
abundance: .

CDR3aa: CATSFRTQDRNKQYF
CDR3nt: TGTGCCACCAGCTTCCGTACCCAGGACAGGAATAAGCAGTACTTC
j_gene: TRBJ2-7
v_gene: TRBV15
d_gene: TRBD1
abundance: .

CDR3aa: CASSIGTVYTF
CDR3nt: TGTGCCAGTAGTATAGGAACTGTCTACACCTTC
j_gene: TRBJ1-2
v_gene: TRBV19
d_gene: .
abundance: .

CDR3aa: CASSLVSTGGELFF
CDR3nt: TGTGCCAGCAGCTTAGTCTCTACCGGCGGGGAGCTGTTTTTT
j_gene: TRBJ2-2
v_gene: TRBV7-9
d_gene: .
abundance: .

CDR3aa: CSVDRVRNEQFF
CDR3nt: TGCAGTGTCGACAGGGTGAGGAATGAGCAGTTCTTC
j_gene: TRBJ2-1
v_gene: TRBV20-1
d_gene: TRBD1
abundance: .

CDR3aa: CASKHRDMTEAFF
CDR3nt: TGTGCCAGCAAACACAGGGATATGACTGAAGCTTTCTTT
j_gene: TRBJ1-1
v_gene: TRBV12-3/TRBV12-4
d_gene: .
abundance: .

CDR3aa: CASSYVGTNTEAFF
CDR3nt: TGTGCCAGCAGTTACGTTGGAACTAACACTGAAGCTTTCTTT
j_gene: TRBJ1-1
v_gene: TRBV6-2/TRBV6-3
d_gene: .
abundance: .

CDR3aa: CASSDVRHNEQFF
CDR3nt: TGTGCCAGTTCAGATGTTAGACACAATGAGCAGTTCTTC
j_gene: TRBJ2-1
v_gene: TRBV28
d_gene: .
abundance: .

CDR3aa: CASSKSLDRAYEQYF
CDR3nt: TGTGCCAGTAGCAAGTCCTTGGACAGGGCCTACGAGCAGTACTTC
j_gene: TRBJ2-7
v_gene: TRBV19
d_gene: TRBD1
abundance: .

CDR3aa: CAWSDGMSNQPQHF
CDR3nt: TGTGCCTGGAGCGATGGGATGAGCAATCAGCCCCAGCATTTT
j_gene: TRBJ1-5
v_gene: TRBV30
d_gene: .
abundance: .

CDR3aa: CASSLSLGATEAFF
CDR3nt: TGTGCCAGCAGCCTCTCCCTGGGTGCCACTGAAGCTTTCTTT
j_gene: TRBJ1-1
v_gene: TRBV6-2/TRBV6-3
d_gene: .
abundance: .

CDR3aa: CASSLGLGIGATDTQYF
CDR3nt: TGTGCCAGCAGCTTGGGGTTAGGTATAGGGGCCACAGATACGCAGTATTTT
j_gene: TRBJ2-3
v_gene: TRBV5-4
d_gene: .
abundance: .

CDR3aa: CAWSADKGDYTF
CDR3nt: TGTGCCTGGAGTGCAGACAAGGGGGACTACACCTTC
j_gene: TRBJ1-2
v_gene: TRBV30
d_gene: .
abundance: few

CDR3aa: CASSLVRTEAFF
CDR3nt: TGTGCCAGCAGTTTGGTGCGAACTGAAGCTTTCTTT
j_gene: TRBJ1-1
v_gene: TRBV12-3/TRBV12-4
d_gene: .
abundance: .

CDR3aa: CASSPDTGREQYF
CDR3nt: TGTGCCAGCAGCCCGGACACAGGGCGCGAGCAGTACTTC
j_gene: TRBJ2-7
v_gene: TRBV5-4
d_gene: .
abundance: .

CDR3aa: CAQQGSREAFF
CDR3nt: TGTGCACAACAGGGATCGCGGGAAGCTTTCTTT
j_gene: TRBJ1-1
v_gene: TRBV30
d_gene: .
abundance: few

CDR3aa: CASFQGRNTEAFF
CDR3nt: TGTGCCAGTTTCCAGGGTCGGAACACTGAAGCTTTCTTT
j_gene: TRBJ1-1
v_gene: TRBV19
d_gene: .
abundance: .

CDR3aa: CASSPQAISGNTIYF
CDR3nt: TGTGCCAGCAGCCCACAAGCTATCTCTGGAAACACCATATATTTT
j_gene: TRBJ1-3
v_gene: TRBV7-2
d_gene: .
abundance: few

CDR3aa: CSVRQVGANEQYF
CDR3nt: TGCAGCGTTCGACAGGTCGGGGCTAACGAGCAGTACTTC
j_gene: TRBJ2-7
v_gene: TRBV29-1
d_gene: .
abundance: .

CDR3aa: CASSPQGGNQPQHF
CDR3nt: TGTGCCAGCAGTCCGCAGGGGGGCAATCAGCCCCAGCATTTT
j_gene: TRBJ1-5
v_gene: TRBV6-1
d_gene: TRBD1
abundance: .

CDR3aa: CSVEQGADTQYF
CDR3nt: TGCAGCGTTGAACAGGGTGCGGATACGCAGTATTTT
j_gene: TRBJ2-3
v_gene: TRBV29-1
d_gene: .
abundance: few

CDR3aa: CASSTAGGTQHF
CDR3nt: TGTGCCAGTAGCACGGCCGGGGGGACCCAGCATTTT
j_gene: TRBJ1-5
v_gene: TRBV19
d_gene: .
abundance: .

CDR3aa: CAWSFRDVTQNSPLHF
CDR3nt: TGTGCCTGGAGTTTTAGGGACGTCACACAGAATTCACCCCTCCACTTT
j_gene: TRBJ1-6
v_gene: TRBV30
d_gene: .
abundance: .

CDR3aa: CASRLDKSYGYTF
CDR3nt: TGTGCCAGCAGGTTGGACAAGAGCTATGGCTACACCTTC
j_gene: TRBJ1-2
v_gene: TRBV6-1
d_gene: .
abundance: .

CDR3aa: CASSLTELSYEQYF
CDR3nt: TGTGCCAGCAGCTTGACAGAGCTCTCCTACGAGCAGTACTTC
j_gene: TRBJ2-7
v_gene: TRBV11-2
d_gene: .
abundance: .

CDR3aa: CASAGLAGKGGGSYNEQFF
CDR3nt: TGTGCCAGCGCGGGACTAGCGGGAAAAGGCGGGGGCTCCTACAATGAGCAGTTCTTC
j_gene: TRBJ2-1
v_gene: TRBV6-1
d_gene: TRBD2
abundance: .

CDR3aa: CASSLAGGPTYEQYF
CDR3nt: TGTGCCAGCAGCTTGGCGGGGGGGCCAACCTACGAGCAGTACTTC
j_gene: TRBJ2-7
v_gene: TRBV5-6
d_gene: TRBD2
abundance: .

CDR3aa: CASSPGTESYNEQFF
CDR3nt: TGTGCCAGCAGTCCCGGGACAGAGTCCTACAATGAGCAGTTCTTC
j_gene: TRBJ2-1
v_gene: TRBV6-1
d_gene: TRBD1
abundance: .

CDR3aa: CATARDWTVGGNTIYF
CDR3nt: TGTGCCACCGCGCGAGACTGGACAGTGGGTGGAAACACCATATATTTT
j_gene: TRBJ1-3
v_gene: TRBV6-5
d_gene: .
abundance: .

CDR3aa: CASSLQGYNERFF
CDR3nt: TGCGCCAGCAGCTTACAGGGATACAATGAGCGGTTCTTC
j_gene: TRBJ2-1
v_gene: TRBV5-5
d_gene: .
abundance: once

CDR3aa: CASSPTKGEQYF
CDR3nt: TGTGCCAGCTCACCGACGAAAGGGGAGCAGTACTTC
j_gene: TRBJ2-7
v_gene: TRBV18
d_gene: .
abundance: .

CDR3aa: CASSSTSSEQYF
CDR3nt: TGTGCCAGCAGCTCGACTAGCTCCGAGCAGTACTTC
j_gene: TRBJ2-7
v_gene: TRBV7-6
d_gene: TRBD2
abundance: few

CDR3aa: CASSYSQGTGNTIYF
CDR3nt: TGTGCCAGCAGTTACTCCCAGGGAACTGGAAACACCATATATTTT
j_gene: TRBJ1-3
v_gene: TRBV6-5
d_gene: .
abundance: .

CDR3aa: CATSNSQQGMETQYF
CDR3nt: TGTGCCACCTCGAACTCCCAACAGGGGATGGAGACCCAGTACTTC
j_gene: TRBJ2-5
v_gene: TRBV6-5
d_gene: TRBD1
abundance: .

CDR3aa: CSANYGYTF
CDR3nt: TGCAGTGCAAACTATGGCTACACCTTC
j_gene: TRBJ1-2
v_gene: TRBV20-1
d_gene: .
abundance: .

CDR3aa: CSVYDPGQGPSEQYF
CDR3nt: TGCAGCGTCTATGACCCGGGACAGGGTCCAAGCGAGCAGTACTTC
j_gene: TRBJ2-7
v_gene: TRBV29-1
d_gene: TRBD1
abundance: .

CDR3aa: CASSMRERNTEAFF
CDR3nt: TGTGCCAGTAGTATGCGGGAAAGGAACACTGAAGCTTTCTTT
j_gene: TRBJ1-1
v_gene: TRBV19
d_gene: .
abundance: few

CDR3aa: CASSLGQGAGNTIYF
CDR3nt: TGTGCCAGCAGCCTTGGACAGGGTGCGGGAAACACCATATATTTT
j_gene: TRBJ1-3
v_gene: TRBV12-3/TRBV12-4
d_gene: TRBD1
abundance: few

CDR3aa: CASSLSNQPQHF
CDR3nt: TGTGCCAGCAGCCTTAGCAATCAGCCCCAGCATTTT
j_gene: TRBJ1-5
v_gene: TRBV7-9
d_gene: .
abundance: .

CDR3aa: CARTGTGGGGYTF
CDR3nt: TGTGCCCGGACCGGGACAGGGGGCGGTGGCTACACCTTC
j_gene: TRBJ1-2
v_gene: TRBV30
d_gene: TRBD1
abundance: .

CDR3aa: CASSTGTGYSPLHF
CDR3nt: TGTGCCAGCTCGACTGGGACAGGGTACTCACCCCTCCACTTT
j_gene: TRBJ1-6
v_gene: TRBV18
d_gene: TRBD1
abundance: .

CDR3aa: CASRSGVYSNQPQHF
CDR3nt: TGTGCCAGCAGGAGTGGCGTTTATAGCAATCAGCCCCAGCATTTT
j_gene: TRBJ1-5
v_gene: TRBV6-6
d_gene: .
abundance: few

CDR3aa: CSALVGGQETQYF
CDR3nt: TGCAGCGCACTCGTAGGGGGTCAAGAGACCCAGTACTTC
j_gene: TRBJ2-5
v_gene: TRBV29-1
d_gene: .
abundance: .

CDR3aa: CASASRPGNQPQHF
CDR3nt: TGTGCCAGCGCGAGCAGGCCGGGCAATCAGCCCCAGCATTTT
j_gene: TRBJ1-5
v_gene: TRBV27
d_gene: .
abundance: .

CDR3aa: CASSRRAGYNEQFF
CDR3nt: TGTGCCAGCAGCCGCCGGGCCGGCTACAATGAGCAGTTCTTC
j_gene: TRBJ2-1
v_gene: TRBV5-6
d_gene: .
abundance: .

CDR3aa: CASSPGLVFEQYF
CDR3nt: TGTGCCAGCAGCCCGGGACTAGTCTTCGAGCAGTACTTC
j_gene: TRBJ2-7
v_gene: TRBV6-5
d_gene: TRBD2
abundance: .

CDR3aa: CASSLRLAGGQYF
CDR3nt: TGTGCCAGCAGTTTGCGGCTAGCGGGAGGGCAGTACTTC
j_gene: TRBJ2-7
v_gene: TRBV12-3/TRBV12-4
d_gene: TRBD2
abundance: .